The sequence of this TCR beta chain was determined in a study of OX40 agonist ivuxolimab in advanced cancers. Background for the entire study: Ivuxolimab, which targeted the costimulatory receptor OX40 (CD134), was an agonistic, fully human IgG2 monoclonal antibody. Intravenous ivuxolimab was administered to patients every 2 weeks at six dose levels: 0.01, 0.1, 0.3, 1.5, 3 and 10 mg/kg. Of the roughly 52 patients in dose escalation, approximately 20 had hepatocellular carcinoma, some 15 had melanoma, 9 had renal cell carcinoma and 9 had head and neck cancer. In the dose-escalation cohort, around 80% of patients were male, and the mean age was roughly 60 years with a range of roughly 20 to 79. Patients were allowed to have had prior anti-PD-1, anti-PD-L1 or anti-CTLA-4 therapy, and less than 45% of the dose-escalation patients had previously received checkpoint inhibitors. Partial responses occurred in three dose-escalation patients: two with cutaneous melanoma and one with hepatocellular carcinoma. The purpose of peripheral TCRbeta sequencing was to test whether ivuxolimab changed TCR sequence diversity and led to clonal T-cell expansion. The paper reports the monotherapy dose-escalation portion (N = 52 patients) of the phase I ivuxolimab trial. Here is what the overall study found, with its caveats: Partial responders in the 0.1-3.0 mg/kg groups had among the lowest normalized peripheral clonal expansion, especially among CD8+ T cells. Low levels of normalized T-cell clonal expansion were also seen in some patients who did not respond. After ivuxolimab, more expanded clones were found on average in CD8+ T cells than in CD4+ T cells. Which antigens the clonally expanded peripheral T cells were specific for was not determined. At doses of 0.1 to 3.0 mg/kg, clonal expansion of both CD4+ and CD8+ blood T cells was observed from baseline to week 6.

Note on this clone: What antigen it recognizes has not been identified. Base qualities are not at hand, and no much larger clone is one base apart.

To sequence the TCRbeta CDR3 region, genomic DNA was isolated from the sorted cells. TCRbeta CDR3 regions were sequenced using the immunoSEQ Assay. Here the immuneACCESS table is served through TCRdb, limited to in-frame sequences with V and J called. Missing clones are a known gap in these copies; in checked studies unresolved V genes cover under half, and the rest lacks a known reason. For this sample there are 60,000 to 95,000 clones; 90% appear just once. 0.35% to 0.45% of the sample is taken by the ten largest. The trial excluded patients who had a history of autoimmune disease or were on systemic immunosuppression. Peripheral blood for TCR sequencing was collected from all dose cohorts at baseline, on cycle 4 day 1, and on cycle 7 day 1. Samples were obtained from an open-label, multicenter, first-in-human phase I dose-escalation trial of ivuxolimab. Adults with locally advanced or metastatic melanoma, renal cell, hepatocellular, or head and neck squamous cell carcinoma were enrolled in the trial. CD4+ and CD8+ T cells were sorted separately from peripheral blood before TCR sequencing.

Measured from the cysteine to the phenylalanine, the CDR3 is 13 residues long. Just CDR3 DNA is preserved here, 39 bases in frame from base 1. From a lookup of the germline V gene, CDR1 and CDR2 are SGHTA and FQGTGA. Trimming costs V 5 bases and J 11 bases, and their ends lie 13 bases apart. Here the sequenced sample was CD4+ or CD8+ T cells sorted from blood, taken in a trial of the OX40 agonist ivuxolimab. The chain links TRBV7-3 with TRBJ1-6; the D gene remains uncertain. This TCR was recovered from an adult with an advanced solid tumor such as melanoma, head and neck, liver or kidney cancer. This receptor carries the CDR3 CASSVGGSAPLHF. The DNA sequence reads TGTGCCAGCAGCGTCGGTGGGTCTGCACCCCTCCACTTT.